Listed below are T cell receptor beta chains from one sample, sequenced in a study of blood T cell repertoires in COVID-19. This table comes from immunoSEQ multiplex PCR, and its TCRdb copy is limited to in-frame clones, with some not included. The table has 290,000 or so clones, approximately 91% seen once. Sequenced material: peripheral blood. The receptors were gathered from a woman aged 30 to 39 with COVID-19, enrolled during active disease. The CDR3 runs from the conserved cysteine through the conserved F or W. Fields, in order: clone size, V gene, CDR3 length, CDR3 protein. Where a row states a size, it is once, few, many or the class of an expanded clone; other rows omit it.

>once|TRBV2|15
CASGPILIAGNEQFF
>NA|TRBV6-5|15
CASSRLAGGSGELFF
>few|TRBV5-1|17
CASSGGLAGPNTGELFF
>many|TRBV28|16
CASNARGFGGTDTQYF
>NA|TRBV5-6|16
CASSTVTGVMNTEAFF
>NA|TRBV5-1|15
CASSLQGEGTGELFF
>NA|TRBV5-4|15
CASSLGRGVNEKLFF
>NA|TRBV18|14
CASSPGTGNSPLHF
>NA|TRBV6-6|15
CASRSGLAPRGEQYF
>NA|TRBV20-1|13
CSASGVSTEKLFF
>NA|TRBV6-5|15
CASSYSWTGDYEQYF
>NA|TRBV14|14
CASSPQAGNTEAFF
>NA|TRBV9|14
CASSESAGSRTQYF
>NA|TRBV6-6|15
CASSYSNSNNQPQHF
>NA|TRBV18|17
CASSPRAAGSSYNEQFF
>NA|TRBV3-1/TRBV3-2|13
CASSPDRPYEQYF
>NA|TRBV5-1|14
CASSSNTAPQGYTF
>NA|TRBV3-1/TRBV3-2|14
CASSQGLLNYGYTF
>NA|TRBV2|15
CASSEMPGGGTEAFF
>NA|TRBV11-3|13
CASSLDSYNEQFF
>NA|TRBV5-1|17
CASSNWVGTGGMETQYF
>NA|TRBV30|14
CAWGGHDGGNTIYF
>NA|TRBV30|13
CAWSDRGNTEAFF
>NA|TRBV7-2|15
CASSLNTGGDQPQHF
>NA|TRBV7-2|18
CASSSEPNRGGMDYGYTF
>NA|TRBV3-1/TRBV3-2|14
CASRPGGTGVGYTF
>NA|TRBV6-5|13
CASRAGTGETQYF
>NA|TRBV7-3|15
CASSATGQPNSPLHF
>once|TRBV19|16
CASSWTSGRAGNEQFF
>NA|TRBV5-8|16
CASSRDRVTDSQPQHF
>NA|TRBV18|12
CASSPDTYEQYF
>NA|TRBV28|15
CASRPFPRTAYGYTF
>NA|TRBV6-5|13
CASSGERDTEAFF
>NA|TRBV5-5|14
CASSLEGRGEKLFF
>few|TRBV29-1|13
CSVLFDRGYEQYF
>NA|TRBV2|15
CASTITGKGNTEAFF
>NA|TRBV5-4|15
CASSLDGGSYNEQFF
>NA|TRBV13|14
CASSFSNREREQYF
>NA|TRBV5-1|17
CASSLEGSSATNEKLFF
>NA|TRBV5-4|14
CASSSGLAEDTQYF
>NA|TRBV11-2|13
CASSPVGGEKLFF
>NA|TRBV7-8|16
CASSLESGSRYNEQFF